One and the same sample provided the 3 T cell receptor beta chains below, sequenced in a study of T cells after yellow fever vaccination. TCRdb analysed the 5' RACE reads with MiXCR anew, one entry per CDR3 protein. The table has 150,000 to 200,000 distinct CDR3 sequences, approximately 6.2% seen once. This specimen was CD4+ T cells sorted from PBMCs, taken on the day of the first yellow fever vaccination. Every receptor here comes from a man aged 18 to 30 who received the YFV17D yellow fever vaccine.

Many counts were recorded for this clonotype. V gene TRBV14 combines with J gene TRBJ2-5; 8 positions agree with TRBD1. From germline, CDR1 is SGHDN and CDR2 FVKESK. V lost 6 bases, J lost 2 bases, and 5 bases stayed unmatched. The CDR3 is 14 amino acids. The CDR3 protein is CASSFRTGQETQYF. The CDR3 bases are TGTGCCAGCAGTTTTCGGACAGGGCAAGAGACCCAGTACTTC.

Details on this clonotype: The junction departs from the called germline gene at one end, perhaps through a read error. The chain carries TRBV5-1 and TRBJ2-3; 8 bases are shared with TRBD2. The germline CDR1 and CDR2 sequences are SGHRS and YFSETQ. CDR3 length: 15 amino acids. The CDR3 DNA reads TGCTCCAGCAGCTTGAGAGGACTAGCCAAAGATACGCAGTATTTT. It translates to CSSSLRGLAKDTQYF. Using reference TRBV5-1 and TRBJ2-3 for the parts outside the CDR3, the full variable domain is KAGVTQTPRYLIKTRGQQVTLSCSPISGHRSVSWYQQTPGQGLQFLFEYFSETQRNKGNFPGRFSGRQFSNSRSEMNVSTLELGDSALYLCSSSLRGLAKDTQYFGPGTRLTVL.

This clonotype showed up many times. This chain connects TRBV24-1 to TRBJ2-3; 8 bases are shared with TRBD1. The CDR3 runs to 16 residues. Germline CDR1 reads KGHDR; CDR2 reads SFDVKD. J gave up 6 bases and V 5 bases, and 12 bases lay outside the gene matches. Here the CDR3 DNA reads TGTGCCACCAGTGGCAAACAGGGGGAAGGTACGGATACGCAGTATTTT. Residues: CATSGKQGEGTDTQYF.